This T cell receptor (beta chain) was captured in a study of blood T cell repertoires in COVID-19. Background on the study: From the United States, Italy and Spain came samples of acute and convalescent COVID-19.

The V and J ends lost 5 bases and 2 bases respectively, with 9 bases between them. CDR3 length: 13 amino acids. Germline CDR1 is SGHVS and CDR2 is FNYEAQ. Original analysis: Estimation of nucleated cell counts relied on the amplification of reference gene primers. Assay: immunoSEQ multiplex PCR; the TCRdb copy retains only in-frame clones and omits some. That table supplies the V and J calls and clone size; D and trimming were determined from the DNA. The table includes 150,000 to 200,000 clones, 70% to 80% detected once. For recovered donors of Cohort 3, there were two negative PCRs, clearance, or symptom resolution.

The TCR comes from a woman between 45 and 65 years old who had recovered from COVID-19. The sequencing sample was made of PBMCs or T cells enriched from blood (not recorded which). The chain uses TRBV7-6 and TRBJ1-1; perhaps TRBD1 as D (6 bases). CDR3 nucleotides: TGTGCCAGCAGCCACAGGGCCAACACTGAAGCTTTCTTT. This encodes CASSHRANTEAFF.